The T cell receptor beta chain under discussion was sequenced for a study of human T cells and chemical hapten exposure. In this sample, this clonotype turned up a few times. Its antigen is unidentified. From the RACE reads, TCRdb called clonotypes with MiXCR, one entry per CDR3 protein. Of some 200,000 distinct CDR3 sequences listed, about a fifth are singletons. V was clipped by 1 base and J by 3 bases, with 10 bases between them. This CDR3 is built from 15 residues. Time point in this sample: patch test 1, 2 weeks after DPC sensitization. Treatment noted: therapeutic diphenylcyclopropenone sensitization with weekly scalp DPC. Study results and caveats: Clustering by CDR3 similarity yielded significantly more large clusters from expanded TCRs than controls.

This specimen consisted of whole blood, obtained in connection with sensitization to the hapten diphenylcyclopropenone (DPC). This clonotype was obtained from a woman between 50 and 59 years old with alopecia areata. Some clones in this sample may be carry-over from other donors' samples. The chain has TRBV12-3 or TRBV12-4 and TRBJ2-1; D ambiguous. For the CDR3, the DNA is TGTGCCAGCAGTTTAGACAACAGAAACTACAATGAGCAGTTCTTC. This translates into CASSLDNRNYNEQFF.